The 14 T cell receptor beta chains given below trace back to one sample, sequenced in a study of T cells in Graves' hyperthyroidism and ophthalmopathy. TCR beta CDR3 regions were amplified from RNA transcripts. Using the HTBI primer set, a first-round RT-PCR was run on the TCR CDR3. TCRdb re-called the multiplex PCR reads with MiXCR, one entry per CDR3 protein. The data show approximately 720,000 distinct CDR3 sequences, with roughly 20% seen just once and over 15% held by the top ten. Sequencing used blood. Source of these receptors: a woman between 50 and 59 years old with Graves' hyperthyroidism that later progressed to Graves' ophthalmopathy.

This clonotype was seen ten or more times. V gene TRBV6-1 combines with J gene TRBJ1-1, with D tentatively TRBD1 (5 bases). CDR3 length: 17 amino acids. Germline-derived CDR1 and CDR2 are MNHNS and SASEGT. Trimming cost V 1 base and J 5 bases, with 20 bases left between them. Written as DNA, the CDR3 is TGTGCCAGCAGTGAAGTTTTGGGACGTGGGGGTCGGACTGAAGCTTTCTTT. Amino acids: CASSEVLGRGGRTEAFF.

In this sample, this clonotype turned up many times. The rearrangement uses TRBV3-1 and TRBJ2-1; 11 bases line up with TRBD2. The CDR3 contains 15 residues. The germline V gene has CDR1 LGHDT and CDR2 YNNKEL (reference sequence). V trimming: 4 bases; J trimming: 5 bases; junction bases outside the gene matches: 4. This CDR3 reads CASSLSGGAHNEQFF. DNA of the CDR3: TGTGCCAGCAGCCTTAGCGGGGGGGCCCACAATGAGCAGTTCTTC.

This clonotype was seen a handful of times. The chain employs TRBV20-1 and TRBJ1-1, with unresolved D. The germline gives CDR1 DFQATT, CDR2 SNEGSKA (reference sequence). Trimming pared 0 bases from V and 1 base from J, leaving 12 bases between. The CDR3 runs 15 residues. CDR3 DNA: TGCAGTGCTAGAGATCGTCGGCAGCCGAACACTGAAGCTTTCTTT. Its translation is CSARDRRQPNTEAFF.

The sample holds many counts of this clonotype. The gene calls are TRBV2 and TRBJ2-2; D may be TRBD1 or TRBD2 (6 bases each). CDR1 and CDR2 from the germline V gene are SNHLY and FYNNEI. The CDR3 spans 15 residues. Trimming took 6 bases from V and 0 from J, leaving 11 bases between them. DNA of the CDR3: TGTGCCAGCAGCCTCCGGGGGCCGAACACCGGGGAGCTGTTTTTT. Encoded protein: CASSLRGPNTGELFF.

This clonotype was detected many times. The rearrangement links TRBV7-3 to TRBJ2-2; D unresolved. V lost 1 base, J lost 1 base, and 13 bases lay in between. The CDR3 length is 17 residues. In germline, CDR1 is SGHTA, CDR2 FQGTGA. DNA of the CDR3: TGTGCCAGCAGCTTAAGTCCATGGACGGTGAACACCGGGGAGCTGTTTTTT. It is translated as CASSLSPWTVNTGELFF.

The J gene is TRBJ1-5, the V gene TRBV7-9; 12 nucleotides match TRBD1. Germline values: CDR1 SEHNR, CDR2 FQNEAQ (reference sequence). The CDR3 covers 16 residues. Trimming at V came to 3 bases and at J to 3 bases, leaving 3 bases not matched to a gene. CDR3 coding DNA: TGTGCCAGCAGCTTTGGGACAGGGGGCTTCAATCAGCCCCAGCATTTT. This codes for CASSFGTGGFNQPQHF.

In the case of this clonotype: This may arise from a read error, as a much more abundant clone is one base away. This chain uses TRBV10-3 with TRBJ1-5; 12 bases are shared with TRBD1. Germline-derived CDR1 and CDR2 are ENHRY and SYGVKD. V shed 4 bases and J 5 bases; nucleotides not matched to a gene: 15. This CDR3 is built from 19 residues. This CDR3 is CAISAIRGTGGADHQPQHF. For the CDR3, the DNA is TGTGCCATCAGTGCGATCCGGGGGACAGGGGGCGCGGATCATCAGCCCCAGCATTTT.

In this sample, this clonotype turned up many times. The chain carries TRBV5-1 and TRBJ2-3; no firm D call. Germline CDR1 is SGHRS and CDR2 is YFSETQ. CDR3 length: 13 residues. V dropped 1 base and J dropped 4 bases, with 7 bases sitting between them. CDR3 nucleotide sequence: TGCGCCAGCAGCTTGTTTTTCCCAGATACGCAGTATTTT. Its protein is CASSLFFPDTQYF.

This clonotype occurred many times. The CDR3 DNA reads TGTGCCAGCTCACGAGGCGACGAGCAGTACTTC. Translation: CASSRGDEQYF. The chain joins TRBV18 to TRBJ2-7, with D unclear. Germline loops: CDR1 KGHSH, CDR2 LQKENI. V lost 4 bases to trimming and J lost 5 bases, with 6 bases between them. This CDR3 is built from 11 residues.

In its sample, this clonotype was seen many times. The rearrangement joins TRBV15 to TRBJ1-1; 7 bases fit TRBD1. The trim removed 5 bases at V and 2 bases at J, leaving 8 bases unmatched. From germline, CDR1 is LNHNV and CDR2 YYDKDF (reference sequence). The CDR3 is 15 amino acids. CDR3 sequence reads: CATSVYRGLNTEAFF. CDR3 sequence (DNA): TGTGCCACCAGCGTATACAGGGGCCTCAACACTGAAGCTTTCTTT. The full variable domain, completed using reference TRBV15 and TRBJ1-1, is DAMVIQNPRYQVTQFGKPVTLSCSQTLNHNVMYWYQQKSSQAPKLLFHYYDKDFNNEADTPDNFQSRRPNTSFCFLDIRSPGLGDTAMYLCATSVYRGLNTEAFFGQGTRLTVV.

This clonotype was counted many times. This chain joins TRBV5-4 and TRBJ2-3, with 7 bases aligning to TRBD1. The CDR3 loop spans 16 amino acids. The J segment lost 3 bases and the V segment lost 4 bases, leaving 11 bases of the junction unmatched. Germline CDR1 SGHNT, CDR2 YYREEE (reference sequence). In nucleotides, the CDR3 is TGTGCCAGCAGCATTAAGACAGGGATGAATACAGATACGCAGTATTTT. Protein product: CASSIKTGMNTDTQYF. The full variable domain, in which reference TRBV5-4 and TRBJ2-3 provide the parts outside the CDR3, is ETGVTQSPTHLIKTRGQQVTLRCSSQSGHNTVSWYQQALGQGPQFIFQYYREEENGRGNFPPRFSGLQFPNYSSELNVNALELDDSALYLCASSIKTGMNTDTQYFGPGTRLTVL.

Comment on this clonotype: This may be a read error, as it is one base from a much larger clone. The gene calls are TRBV2 and TRBJ1-2, with a weak D call TRBD1 (5 bases). Germline CDR1 and CDR2: SNHLY and FYNNEI. The CDR3 loop spans 13 amino acids. V gave up 2 bases and J gave up 8 bases, with 12 bases separating them. CDR3 coding DNA: TGTGCCAGCAGTGAACCAGGGCAAGGGGGCTACACCTTC. This codes for CASSEPGQGGYTF.

The sample holds a few counts of this clonotype. The chain uses TRBV28 and TRBJ1-2; no reliable D call. Deletions cut 4 bases from V and 3 bases from J, with 9 bases between. The CDR3 consists of 13 residues. Germline-derived CDR1 and CDR2 are MDHEN and SYDVKM. CDR3 in DNA: TGTGCCAGCAGTTCCGGAAGGGACTATGGCTACACCTTC. Its translation: CASSSGRDYGYTF.

The rearrangement joins TRBV6-2 or TRBV6-3 to TRBJ1-2; D not certain. Looked up from germline, CDR1 is MNHEY and CDR2 is SVGEGT. The CDR3 is 11 residues long. The V gene lost 6 bases and the J gene lost 7 bases, with 9 bases spanning the gap. For the CDR3, the DNA is TGTGCCAGCAGCCCCAGGTCTGGCTACACCTTC. It yields the protein CASSPRSGYTF.